This T cell receptor (beta chain) is drawn from a study of blood T cell repertoires in COVID-19 (dated by TCRdb to 2018 to 2021). For context, the study as a whole: Collaborator samples came from the United States, Italy and Spain and covered acute and convalescent phases of COVID-19. The material from the prospective study consisted of cDNA or gDNA derived from T cells, B-cell-depleted T cells, or PBMCs. Subjects who had been exposed to COVID-19, were actively infected with it, or had recovered from it provided the deeply sampled blood TCRbeta repertoires that made up the dataset. A freely available public database, intended as a resource for researchers studying the immune response to SARS-CoV-2, is where the repertoires were released. Samples were obtained from the ongoing ImmuneRACE study (first 160 participants) and from 1,254 subjects provided by 6 global collaborators. The sample metadata nearly always contained a de-identified subject ID, COVID-19 status, age in years and sex. HLA class I and class II types, where available, came from metadata supplied by the sample provider rather than from assay-based typing. The paper as a whole reports these results and caveats: The quantity of clinical and demographic metadata differed by source and by participant and was supplied without curation.

Enrolling through a virtual design, the prospective study's participants ranged in age from roughly 18 to 89 years and lived across 20 to 25 United States geographic areas. In the prospective study, cohorts were assigned on the basis of participant-reported clinical history obtained from a screening survey and a study questionnaire. Mobile phlebotomists in the prospective study collected whole blood, serum and a nasopharyngeal or oropharyngeal swab from every participant. Over an approximately 2-month period, participants in the prospective study had the option of providing additional blood draws and questionnaires. Blood samples from the prospective study were shipped frozen or at room temperature prior to DNA extraction. TCRbeta CDR3 regions were amplified from genomic DNA by means of the immunoSEQ Assay, a bias-controlled multiplex PCR. As for how the authors treated the data: The number of nucleated cells in each sample was estimated from the amplification of reference gene primers within the assay. To quantify the absolute abundance of each unique TCRbeta CDR3 rearrangement, sequence reads were collapsed and filtered. For each sample, productive Simpson clonality was calculated by taking the square root of Simpson's diversity index across productive rearrangements. TCRdb stores this immuneACCESS table with in-frame sequences only. Part of the clones is absent; in the studies checked, under half of the shortfall reflects unresolved V genes, and no reason is known for the rest. V and J calls and clone size are those listed in that table; D and trimming were worked out from the DNA. The sample contains 130,000 to 150,000 clones, 70% to 90% of them found a single time. Approximately 1.2% of the sample is taken by the ten largest.

The germline ends are 15 bases apart after V is trimmed by 3 bases and J by 10 bases. The cysteine opens and the phenylalanine closes a CDR3 of 12 amino acids. The only DNA kept is the CDR3, 36 bases in frame from the first base. The germline V gene (reference sequence) supplies CDR1 DFQATT and CDR2 SNEGSKA. To note about this clone: Its binding antigen is unknown. Per-base quality was not reported, and no clone a single base away is much larger than it.

This clonotype was obtained from a woman in her twenties or thirties with acute COVID-19. The chain couples TRBV20-1 to TRBJ1-1, with the D gene not clear enough to name. Sample: PBMCs or T cells enriched from blood (not recorded which). The nucleotide sequence reads TGCAGTGCTAGTATGGCCCTTCGGGGAGCTTTCTTT. Its amino acids are CSASMALRGAFF.